This entry is about one T cell receptor (beta chain). Method: immunoSEQ multiplex PCR; TCRdb's copy keeps in-frame clones and lacks some. The sample gives nearly 250,000 clones, about 90% of which show up once; approximately 0.9% is in the top ten. This CDR3 region has 14 residues. CDR1 and CDR2 (germline): MGHDK, SYGVNS. Trimming stripped 0 bases from V and 0 bases from J, with 4 bases between. The data stem from a study of blood T cell repertoires in COVID-19. The J gene is TRBJ2-3, the V gene TRBV25-1; no firm D call. The sequence was collected from a man over 45 who had been exposed to COVID-19. Sequencing used PBMCs or T cells enriched from blood (not recorded which). As DNA, the CDR3 is TGTGCCAGCAGTGAATATGGCAGCACAGATACGCAGTATTTT. Translating gives CASSEYGSTDTQYF.